This TCR beta chain was profiled in a study of blood T cell repertoires in COVID-19. Study information: The samples span acute and convalescent COVID-19 from the United States, Italy and Spain. The analysed material was cDNA or gDNA that came from T cells, B-cell-depleted T cells, or PBMCs.

Study processing details: Researchers report that nucleated cell counts were estimated from reference gene primer amplification. Sequenced by immunoSEQ multiplex PCR; TCRdb stores in-frame clones only, minus some. Clonal size and the V and J genes are those of that table, whereas D and trimming came from the DNA. The table shows 250,000 to 350,000 clones, with 70% to 85% occurring only once. The CDR3 sequence is 14 residues long. The V end lost 6 bases, the J end lost 6 bases, and 15 bases lay between the germline ends. Germline CDR1 and CDR2: SNHLY and FYNNEI. The Seattle site enrolled patients during active infection and followed them longitudinally.

This receptor was identified in a human donor with COVID-19, enrolled during active disease. The donor label of this sample is uncertain. The specimen was peripheral blood. The rearrangement links TRBV2 to TRBJ1-5, with D possibly TRBD1 on 6 matching bases. Written as DNA, the CDR3 is TGTGCCAGCAGGAACGGGGGCGGGGGTCAGCCCCAGCATTTT. Its translation is CASRNGGGGQPQHF.